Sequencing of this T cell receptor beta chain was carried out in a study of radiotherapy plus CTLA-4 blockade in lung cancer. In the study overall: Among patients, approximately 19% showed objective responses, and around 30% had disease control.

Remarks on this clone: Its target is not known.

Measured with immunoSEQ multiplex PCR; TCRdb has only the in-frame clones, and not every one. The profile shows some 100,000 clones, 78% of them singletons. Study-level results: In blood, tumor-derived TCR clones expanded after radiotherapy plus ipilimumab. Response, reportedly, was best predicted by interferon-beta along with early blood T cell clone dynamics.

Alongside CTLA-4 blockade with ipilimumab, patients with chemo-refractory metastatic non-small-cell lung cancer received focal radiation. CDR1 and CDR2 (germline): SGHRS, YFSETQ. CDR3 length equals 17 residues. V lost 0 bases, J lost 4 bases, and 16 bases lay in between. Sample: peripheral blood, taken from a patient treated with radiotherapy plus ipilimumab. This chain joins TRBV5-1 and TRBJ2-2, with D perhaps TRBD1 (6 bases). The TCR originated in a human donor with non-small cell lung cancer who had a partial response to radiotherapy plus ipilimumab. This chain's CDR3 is CASSLGAGASTTGELFF. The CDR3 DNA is TGCGCCAGCAGCTTGGGGGCAGGGGCCTCGACCACCGGGGAGCTGTTTTTT.